The entry below describes one TCR beta chain. Its specificity is unknown. J gave up 1 base and V 2 bases, and 8 bases lay outside the gene matches. CDR1 is MNHEY and CDR2 is SVGAGI in the germline V gene. The CDR3 runs to 17 residues. TCR beta VDJ and CDR3 profiling used genomic DNA as template. From the reads, TCRdb called clonotypes with MiXCR, one entry per CDR3 protein. Among about 220,000 distinct CDR3 sequences, 34% were seen once, and the ten largest hold 0.95% to 1.3%. The sample originates from a study of CD8+CD57+ T cells in acquired aplastic anemia. Study-level information: DNA per sorted CD4+ or CD8+ sample ranged about 0.2 to 27.4 ug, averaging around 3 ug. In CD4+ cells, healthy donors produced an average of approximately 11 million reads.

Study results and limitations: Common to patients and controls were approximately 30 CD8+ CDR3 sequences.

The specimen sequenced was sorted CD4+, CD8+, or CD8+CD57+ T cells (not recorded which) from PBMCs. The clonotype originates from a human donor in good health, serving as a control. The rearrangement uses TRBV6-5 and TRBJ1-1; TRBD1 aligns across 9 bases. CDR3 sequence (DNA): TGTGCCAGCAGTTACGGGGGGACAGGGCGGGCGAACACTGAAGCTTTCTTT. As protein: CASSYGGTGRANTEAFF.